This T cell receptor (beta chain) came from a study of Ad26.COV2.S vaccination and SARS-CoV-2 variants. A single count supports this clone. The table came from immunoSEQ multiplex PCR; TCRdb's copy has only in-frame clones and leaves some out. The sample holds over 85,000 clones, about three quarters seen once. The CDR3 length is 13 residues. CDR1 LNHNV and CDR2 YYDKDF come from the germline V gene (reference sequence). V gave up 7 bases and J gave up 6 bases, with 13 bases separating them. Here the sequenced sample was peripheral blood, taken after recovery from COVID-19. The TCR comes from a human donor who had recovered from COVID-19. The chain employs TRBV15 and TRBJ2-1; D possibly corresponds to TRBD1 (7 bases). The CDR3 sequence: CATTGDSPNEQFF. CDR3 coding DNA: TGTGCCACCACGGGGGACAGCCCCAATGAGCAGTTCTTC.